This TCR beta chain was captured by sequencing in a study of OX40 agonist ivuxolimab in advanced cancers. The germline V gene has CDR1 LNHDA and CDR2 SQIVND (reference sequence). Trimming cost V 4 bases and J 4 bases, with 10 bases left between them. The CDR3 runs to 13 residues. Clones were read by immunoSEQ multiplex PCR, and TCRdb kept only the in-frame ones, dropping some. The sample carries about 79,000 clones, 70% to 90% recorded once. This sequence was found in an adult with an advanced solid tumor such as melanoma, head and neck, liver or kidney cancer. V and J are TRBV19 and TRBJ1-1; maybe TRBD1 (5 bases). Sequencing was performed on CD4+ or CD8+ T cells sorted from blood, taken in a trial of the OX40 agonist ivuxolimab. For the CDR3, the DNA is TGTGCCAGTAGTAGGGACTCTGGCACTGAAGCTTTCTTT. Translation: CASSRDSGTEAFF. The whole variable domain, filled in from reference TRBV19 and TRBJ1-1, reads DGGITQSPKYLFRKEGQNVTLSCEQNLNHDAMYWYRQDPGQGLRLIYYSQIVNDFQKGDIAEGYSVSREKKESFPLTVTSAQKNPTAFYLCASSRDSGTEAFFGQGTRLTVV.